This T cell receptor beta chain was captured by sequencing in a study of T cell repertoires in cytomegalovirus infection. About the study: CMV epitopes used comprised recently identified HLA-C-restricted ones and well-studied HLA-B-restricted ones. Public TCR beta signatures provided an indication of both CMV infection and a matching HLA type.

TCRdb re-called the reads with MiXCR, one entry per CDR3 protein. Seen here are 250,000 to 300,000 distinct CDR3 sequences, 22% observed once, and the top ten hold about 20%. This clonotype was observed a few times. Its target is unknown. Overall study results and limits: What dominated the ex vivo response were HLA-C-restricted CMV-specific TCR beta clonotypes.

The source was cultured PBMCs, collected from culture after CMV antigen stimulation. The TCR originated in a human donor in good health (CMV status not recorded). Some clones in this sample may be carry-over from other donors' samples.

Here the CDR3 DNA reads TGTGCCAGCAGCGCCTCCGGGACAACCTATGGCTACACCTTC. The encoded protein is CASSASGTTYGYTF. This chain links TRBV5-4 with TRBJ1-2; D is possibly TRBD1 (6 bases). Germline CDR1 is SGHNT and CDR2 is YYREEE (reference sequence). This CDR3 contains 14 residues. Trimming pared 4 bases from V and 4 bases from J, leaving 14 bases between. Combining the CDR3 with reference TRBV5-4 and TRBJ1-2 gives the whole variable domain ETGVTQSPTHLIKTRGQQVTLRCSSQSGHNTVSWYQQALGQGPQFIFQYYREEENGRGNFPPRFSGLQFPNYSSELNVNALELDDSALYLCASSASGTTYGYTFGSGTRLTVV.